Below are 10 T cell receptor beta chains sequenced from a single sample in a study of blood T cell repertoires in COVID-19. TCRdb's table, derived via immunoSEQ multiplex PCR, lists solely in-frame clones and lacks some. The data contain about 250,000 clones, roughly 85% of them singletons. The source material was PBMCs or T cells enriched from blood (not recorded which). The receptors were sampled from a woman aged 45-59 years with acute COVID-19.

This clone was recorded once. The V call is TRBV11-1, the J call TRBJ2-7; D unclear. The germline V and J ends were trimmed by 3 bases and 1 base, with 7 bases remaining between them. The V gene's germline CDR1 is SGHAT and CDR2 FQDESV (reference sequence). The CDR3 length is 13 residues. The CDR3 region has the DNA TGTGCCAGCAGCTTCAGATTTTCCTACGAGCAGTACTTC. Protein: CASSFRFSYEQYF.

CDR3 in amino acids: CAIRTSAQFTDTQYF. CDR3 DNA: TGTGCCATCCGGACTAGCGCGCAATTCACAGATACGCAGTATTTT. The chain combines TRBV10-3 with TRBJ2-3; 9 bases align to TRBD2. With V trimmed by 8 bases and J by 2 bases, 8 bases remained unmatched. The CDR3 consists of 15 residues. Germline loops: CDR1 ENHRY, CDR2 SYGVKD.

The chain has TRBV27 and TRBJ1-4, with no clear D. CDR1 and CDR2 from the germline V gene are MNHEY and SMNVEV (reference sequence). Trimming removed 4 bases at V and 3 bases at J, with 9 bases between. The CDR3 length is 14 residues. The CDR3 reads CASSSRRSNEKLFF. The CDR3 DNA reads TGTGCCAGCAGTTCCCGGAGGTCTAATGAAAAACTGTTTTTT.

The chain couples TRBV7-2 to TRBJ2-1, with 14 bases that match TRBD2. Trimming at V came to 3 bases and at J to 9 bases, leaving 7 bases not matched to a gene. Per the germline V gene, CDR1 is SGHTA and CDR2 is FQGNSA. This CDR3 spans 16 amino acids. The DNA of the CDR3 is TGTGCCAGCAGCTTGACTAGCGGGGGGGCCCTTGGTGAGCAGTTCTTC. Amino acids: CASSLTSGGALGEQFF.

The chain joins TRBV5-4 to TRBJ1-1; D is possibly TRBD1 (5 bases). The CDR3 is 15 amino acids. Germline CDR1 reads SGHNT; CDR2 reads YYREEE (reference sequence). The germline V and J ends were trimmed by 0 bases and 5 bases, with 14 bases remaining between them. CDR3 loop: CASSLGGDRRTEAFF. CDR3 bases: TGTGCCAGCAGCTTGGGGGGGGATCGGAGGACTGAAGCTTTCTTT.

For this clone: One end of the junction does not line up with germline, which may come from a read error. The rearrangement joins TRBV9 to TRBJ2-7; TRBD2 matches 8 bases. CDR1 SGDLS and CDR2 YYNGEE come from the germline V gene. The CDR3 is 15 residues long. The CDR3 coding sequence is TGTGCCCGCAGCGGGGGCCGGGGGGCCCTCTACGAGCAGTACTTC. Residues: CARSGGRGALYEQYF.

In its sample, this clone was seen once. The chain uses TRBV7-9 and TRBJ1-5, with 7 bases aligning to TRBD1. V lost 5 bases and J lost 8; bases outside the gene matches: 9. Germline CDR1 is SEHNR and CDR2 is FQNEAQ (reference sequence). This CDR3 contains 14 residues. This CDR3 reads CASSLTGAYEPQHF. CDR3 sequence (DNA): TGTGCCAGCAGCCTTACAGGGGCCTACGAGCCCCAGCATTTT.

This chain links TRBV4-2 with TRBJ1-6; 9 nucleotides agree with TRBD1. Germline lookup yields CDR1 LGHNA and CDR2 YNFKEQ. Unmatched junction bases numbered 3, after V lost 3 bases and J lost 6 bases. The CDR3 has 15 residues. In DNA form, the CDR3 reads TGTGCCAGCAGCCAGACGGGACAGGGTAATTCACCCCTCCACTTT. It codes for CASSQTGQGNSPLHF.

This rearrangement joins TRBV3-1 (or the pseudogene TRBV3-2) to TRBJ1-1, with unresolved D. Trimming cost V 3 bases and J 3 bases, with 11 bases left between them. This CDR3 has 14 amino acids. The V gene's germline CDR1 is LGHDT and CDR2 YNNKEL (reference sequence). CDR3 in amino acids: CASSQLSGYTEAFF. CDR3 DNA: TGTGCCAGCAGCCAGCTATCGGGGTACACTGAAGCTTTCTTT.

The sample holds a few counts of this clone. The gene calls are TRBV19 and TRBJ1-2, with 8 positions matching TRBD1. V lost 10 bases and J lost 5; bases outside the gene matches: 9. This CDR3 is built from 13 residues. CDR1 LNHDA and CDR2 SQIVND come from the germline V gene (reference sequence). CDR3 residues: CATADRARYGYTF. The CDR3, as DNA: TGTGCCACCGCGGACAGGGCAAGGTATGGCTACACCTTC. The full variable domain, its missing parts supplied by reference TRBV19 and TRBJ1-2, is DGGITQSPKYLFRKEGQNVTLSCEQNLNHDAMYWYRQDPGQGLRLIYYSQIVNDFQKGDIAEGYSVSREKKESFPLTVTSAQKNPTAFYLCATADRARYGYTFGSGTRLTVV.